This T cell receptor (beta chain) was documented in a study of blood T cell repertoires in COVID-19. Across the study: COVID-19 samples from acute and convalescent phases originated in the United States, Italy and Spain. Sources were T cells, B-cell-depleted T cells, or PBMCs; the material itself was cDNA or gDNA.

Germline-derived CDR1 and CDR2 are KGHSH and LQKENI. This CDR3 has 15 residues. The V and J ends lost 5 bases and 1 base, in that order; junction bases with no gene match: 5. The authors' processing: Estimated nucleated cell counts came from reference gene primer amplification. Profiling relied on immunoSEQ multiplex PCR, and the TCRdb table lists in-frame clones only, not all of them. D and trimming come from the DNA, and the V and J calls and clone size come from that table. This table has over 150,000 clones, 70% to 90% appearing once. V and J are TRBV18 and TRBJ2-7; the match to TRBD1 covers 10 bases. The receptor's source is a man aged 45-65 years who had recovered from COVID-19. Sequencing was performed on peripheral blood. CDR3 nucleotide sequence: TGTGCCAGCTCATCGGGACAGGGGCCATCCTACGAGCAGTACTTC. Its protein product is CASSSGQGPSYEQYF.